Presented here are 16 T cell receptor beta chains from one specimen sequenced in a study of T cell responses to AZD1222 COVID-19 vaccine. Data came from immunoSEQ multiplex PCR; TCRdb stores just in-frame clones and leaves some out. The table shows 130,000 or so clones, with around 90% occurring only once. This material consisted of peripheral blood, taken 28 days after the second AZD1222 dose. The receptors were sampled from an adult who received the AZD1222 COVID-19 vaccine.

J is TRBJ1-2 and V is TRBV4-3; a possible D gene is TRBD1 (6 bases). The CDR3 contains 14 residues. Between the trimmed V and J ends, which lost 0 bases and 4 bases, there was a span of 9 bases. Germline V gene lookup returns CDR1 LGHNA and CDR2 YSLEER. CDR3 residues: CASSQDLGAYGYTF. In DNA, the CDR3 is TGCGCCAGCAGCCAAGATTTGGGGGCCTATGGCTACACCTTC.

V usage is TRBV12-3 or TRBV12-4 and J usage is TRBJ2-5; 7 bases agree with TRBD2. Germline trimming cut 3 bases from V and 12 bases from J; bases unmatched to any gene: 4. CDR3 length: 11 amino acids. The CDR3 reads CASSFGLEEYF. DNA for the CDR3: TGTGCCAGCAGTTTCGGACTAGAGGAGTACTTC.

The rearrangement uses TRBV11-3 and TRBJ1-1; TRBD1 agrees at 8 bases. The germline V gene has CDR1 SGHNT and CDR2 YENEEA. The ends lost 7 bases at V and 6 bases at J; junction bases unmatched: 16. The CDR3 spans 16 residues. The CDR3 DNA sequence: TGTGCCAGCAACCCCAGGTCCGACAGGGGATTCTCTGAAGCTTTCTTT. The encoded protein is CASNPRSDRGFSEAFF.

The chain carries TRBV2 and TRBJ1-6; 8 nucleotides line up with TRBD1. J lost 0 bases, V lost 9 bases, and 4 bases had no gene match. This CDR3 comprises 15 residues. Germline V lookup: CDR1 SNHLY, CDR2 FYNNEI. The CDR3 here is CARRTGSSYNSPLHF. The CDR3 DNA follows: TGTGCCAGAAGGACAGGGAGCTCCTATAATTCACCCCTCCACTTT.

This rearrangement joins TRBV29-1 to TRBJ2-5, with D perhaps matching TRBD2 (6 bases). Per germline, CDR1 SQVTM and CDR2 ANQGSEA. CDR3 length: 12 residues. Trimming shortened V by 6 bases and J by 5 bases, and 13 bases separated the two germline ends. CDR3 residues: CSVGSGGETQYF. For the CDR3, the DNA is TGCAGCGTGGGAAGTGGGGGGGAGACCCAGTACTTC. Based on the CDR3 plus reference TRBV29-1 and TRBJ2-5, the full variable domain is SAVISQKPSRDICQRGTSLTIQCQVDSQVTMMFWYRQQPGQSLTLIATANQGSEATYESGFVIDKFPISRPNLTFSTLTVSNMSPEDSSIYLCSVGSGGETQYFGPGTRLLVL.

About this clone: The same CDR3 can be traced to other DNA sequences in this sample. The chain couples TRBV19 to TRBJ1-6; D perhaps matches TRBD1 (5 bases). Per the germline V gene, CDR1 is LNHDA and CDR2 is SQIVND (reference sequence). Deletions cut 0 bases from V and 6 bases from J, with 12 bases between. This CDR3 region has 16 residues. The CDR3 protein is CASSIDRQLRNSPLHF. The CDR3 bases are TGTGCCAGTAGTATAGATCGACAGCTTCGTAATTCACCCCTCCACTTT.

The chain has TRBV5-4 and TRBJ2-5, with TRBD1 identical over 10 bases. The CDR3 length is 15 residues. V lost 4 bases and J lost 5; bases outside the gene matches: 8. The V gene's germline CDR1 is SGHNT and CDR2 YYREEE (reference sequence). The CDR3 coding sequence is TGTGCCAGCAGCCCTGGACAGGGGGTGTGGGAGACCCAGTACTTC. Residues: CASSPGQGVWETQYF.

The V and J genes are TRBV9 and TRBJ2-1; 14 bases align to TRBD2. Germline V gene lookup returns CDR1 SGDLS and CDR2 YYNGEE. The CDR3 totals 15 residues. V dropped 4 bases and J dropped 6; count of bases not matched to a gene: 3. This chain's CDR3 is CASSRTSGGLNEQFF. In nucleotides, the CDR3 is TGTGCCAGCAGCCGGACTAGCGGGGGGCTCAATGAGCAGTTCTTC.

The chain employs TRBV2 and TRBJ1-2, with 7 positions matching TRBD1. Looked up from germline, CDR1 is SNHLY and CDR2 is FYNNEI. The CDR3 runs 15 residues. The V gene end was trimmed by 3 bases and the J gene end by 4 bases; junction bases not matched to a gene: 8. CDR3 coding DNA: TGTGCCAGCAGTGAGACACGGACAGGACCCTATGGCTACACCTTC. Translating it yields CASSETRTGPYGYTF. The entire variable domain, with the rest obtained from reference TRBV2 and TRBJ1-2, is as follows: EPEVTQTPSHQVTQMGQEVILRCVPISNHLYFYWYRQILGQKVEFLVSFYNNEISEKSEIFDDQFSVERPDGSNFTLKIRSTKLEDSAMYFCASSETRTGPYGYTFGSGTRLTVV.

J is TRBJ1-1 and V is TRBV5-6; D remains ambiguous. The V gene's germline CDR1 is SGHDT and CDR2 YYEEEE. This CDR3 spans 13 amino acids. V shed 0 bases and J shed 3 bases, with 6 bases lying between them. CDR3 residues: CASSLAGDTEAFF. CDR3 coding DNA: TGTGCCAGCAGCTTGGCCGGTGACACTGAAGCTTTCTTT. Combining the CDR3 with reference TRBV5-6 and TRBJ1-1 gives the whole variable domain DAGVTQSPTHLIKTRGQQVTLRCSPKSGHDTVSWYQQALGQGPQFIFQYYEEEERQRGNFPDRFSGHQFPNYSSELNVNALLLGDSALYLCASSLAGDTEAFFGQGTRLTVV.

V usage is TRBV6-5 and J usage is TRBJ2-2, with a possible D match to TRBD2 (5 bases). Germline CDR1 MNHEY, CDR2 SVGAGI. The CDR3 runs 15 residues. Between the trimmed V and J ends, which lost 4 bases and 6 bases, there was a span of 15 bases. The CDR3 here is CASSLDSAQAGELFF. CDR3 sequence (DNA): TGTGCCAGCAGTTTGGACTCTGCTCAGGCCGGGGAGCTGTTTTTT.

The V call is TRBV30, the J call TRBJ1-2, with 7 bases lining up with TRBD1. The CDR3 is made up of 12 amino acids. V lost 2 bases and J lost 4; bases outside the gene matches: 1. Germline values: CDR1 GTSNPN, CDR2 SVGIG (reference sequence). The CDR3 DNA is TGTGCCTGGAGTAAGGGGGCCTATGGCTACACCTTC. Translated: CAWSKGAYGYTF.

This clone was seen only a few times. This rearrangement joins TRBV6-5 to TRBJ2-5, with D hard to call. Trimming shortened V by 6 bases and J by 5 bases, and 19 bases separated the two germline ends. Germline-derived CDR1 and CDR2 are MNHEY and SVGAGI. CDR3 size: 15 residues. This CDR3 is CASSPSRYPGETQYF. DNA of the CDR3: TGTGCCAGCAGCCCCAGTAGGTATCCCGGGGAGACCCAGTACTTC.

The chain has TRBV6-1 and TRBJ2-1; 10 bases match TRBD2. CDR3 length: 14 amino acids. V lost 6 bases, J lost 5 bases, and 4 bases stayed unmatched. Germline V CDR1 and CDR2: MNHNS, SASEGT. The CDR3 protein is CASRSGGADNEQFF. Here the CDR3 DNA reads TGTGCCAGCAGGAGCGGGGGGGCGGACAATGAGCAGTTCTTC.

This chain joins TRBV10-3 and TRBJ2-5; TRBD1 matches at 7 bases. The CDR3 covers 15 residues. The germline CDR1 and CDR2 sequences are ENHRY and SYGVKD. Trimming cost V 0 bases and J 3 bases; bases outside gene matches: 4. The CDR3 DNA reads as TGTGCCATCAGTGAGTCGCCAGGGGGAAAAGAGACCCAGTACTTC. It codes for CAISESPGGKETQYF.

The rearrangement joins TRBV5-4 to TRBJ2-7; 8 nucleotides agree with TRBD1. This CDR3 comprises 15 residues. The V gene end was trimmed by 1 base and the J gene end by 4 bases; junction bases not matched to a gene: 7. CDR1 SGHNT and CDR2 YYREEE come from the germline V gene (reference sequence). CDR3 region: CASSLRQGASYEQYF. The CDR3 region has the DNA TGTGCCAGCAGCTTGCGGCAGGGGGCTTCTTACGAGCAGTACTTC.